This TCR beta chain was retrieved from a study of blood T cell repertoires in COVID-19. Study context: Material from acute and convalescent COVID-19 was sourced from the United States, Italy and Spain.

Sequencing used immunoSEQ multiplex PCR; TCRdb keeps in-frame clones, though not all of them. The table includes about 440,000 clones, around 88% detected once. The sequence was obtained from a woman in her 30s with acute or convalescent COVID-19. Sequencing was done on a sample of peripheral blood.

The CDR3 sequence: CASSIVVAGANVLTF. The CDR3 region has the DNA TGTGCCAGTAGTATAGTGGTAGCTGGGGCCAACGTCCTGACTTTC. This rearrangement joins TRBV19 to TRBJ2-6; D ambiguous. The length of the CDR3 is 15 residues. V was clipped by 1 base and J by 2 bases, with 6 bases between them. CDR1 LNHDA and CDR2 SQIVND come from the germline V gene (reference sequence).